A single T cell receptor beta chain is shown here with its context. This entry comes from a study of blood T cell repertoires in COVID-19. Turning to the study itself: COVID-19 samples collected from the United States, Italy and Spain covered acute and convalescent phases. PBMCs, B-cell-depleted T cells, or T cells were the source of the cDNA or gDNA that made up the material.

Original processing notes: Amplification of reference gene primers provided the estimated nucleated cell counts. Clones were read by immunoSEQ multiplex PCR, and TCRdb kept only the in-frame ones, dropping some. That table gives V, J and clone size, and the DNA gave D and trimming. The sample lists around 470,000 clones, 85% to 90% occurring once. Germline CDR1 SGHNT, CDR2 YYREEE (reference sequence). The CDR3 extends over 12 amino acids. Trimming took 4 bases from V and 10 from J, leaving 12 bases between them. The TCR sequence derives from a man aged 18 to 35 with COVID-19, enrolled during active disease. The sample was peripheral blood. The rearrangement uses TRBV5-4 and TRBJ2-1; no definite D call. CDR3 nucleotides: TGTGCCAGCAGCGCCCTTAGTGAGGAGCAGTTCTTC. Amino acid sequence: CASSALSEEQFF.